These 8 T cell receptor beta chains were sequenced from one sample in a study of regulatory T cells in long-lasting Graves disease. Arm-PCR of CDR3 regions and iRepertoire HTBI primers were the basis on which TCR beta libraries were built. TCRdb reanalysed the multiplex PCR reads using MiXCR and keeps one entry per CDR3 protein. The table records 600,000 to 850,000 distinct CDR3 sequences, about 32% of them present only once. Sample time point: persistent/refractory GD, antithyroid drugs over 5 years with positive TRAb. The TCR library used RNA extracted from PBMCs. Here the sequenced sample was peripheral blood mononuclear cells (PBMCs), taken when the disease was refractory, from a patient treated with antithyroid drugs. All receptors come from a female donor with Graves disease.

This clonotype was found a few times. The chain couples TRBV24-1 to TRBJ1-2; D perhaps matches TRBD1 (6 bases). Germline assignment: CDR1 KGHDR and CDR2 SFDVKD. V lost 8 bases to trimming and J lost 7 bases, with 13 bases between them. The CDR3 is 12 residues long. In DNA form, the CDR3 reads TGTGCCACCAACAACCAGGGGATTGGCTACACCTTC. It yields the protein CATNNQGIGYTF.

J is TRBJ2-3 and V is TRBV27; 7 bases line up with TRBD2. This CDR3 has 17 amino acids. V gave up 6 bases and J gave up 0 bases; unmatched junction bases: 12. Germline V lookup: CDR1 MNHEY, CDR2 SMNVEV (reference sequence). The CDR3 is CASRSSGRAISTDTQYF. CDR3 DNA: TGTGCCAGCAGATCTTCAGGGAGGGCCATAAGCACAGATACGCAGTATTTT.

A single count supports this clonotype. The rearrangement uses TRBV6-1 and TRBJ2-3; D not certain. Germline V gives CDR1 MNHNS, CDR2 SASEGT. V shed 4 bases and J shed 3 bases, with 11 bases lying between them. The length of the CDR3 is 14 residues. The CDR3 spells CASSATVTTDTQYF. CDR3 DNA sequence: TGTGCCAGCAGTGCGACCGTTACTACAGATACGCAGTATTTT.

Concerning this clonotype: Possible read error: a much larger clone is one base away. The J gene is TRBJ1-2, the V gene TRBV11-2; 7 bases map to TRBD1. Germline CDR1 reads SGHAT; CDR2 reads FQNNGV. The CDR3 contains 12 residues. CDR3 loop: CASRGTEHGHTF. The DNA of the CDR3 is TGTGCCAGCCGAGGGACAGAACATGGCCACACCTTC.

This clonotype appeared many times. The rearrangement links TRBV2 to TRBJ2-7; no clear D. The V end lost 6 bases, the J end lost 6 bases, and 9 bases lay between the germline ends. The germline CDR1 and CDR2 sequences are SNHLY and FYNNEI. The CDR3 is made up of 11 amino acids. This CDR3 reads CASRTASEQYF. CDR3 sequence (DNA): TGTGCCAGCAGAACTGCCTCCGAGCAGTACTTC.

This clonotype was seen a few times. The rearrangement joins TRBV2 to TRBJ1-3, with 8 bases matching TRBD1. CDR1 is SNHLY and CDR2 is FYNNEI in the germline V gene. V was clipped by 6 bases and J by 9 bases; unmatched bases: 7. There are 13 residues in the CDR3. The CDR3 sequence: CASSPGGIGTIYF. The CDR3 nucleotides read TGTGCCAGCAGCCCAGGGGGCATCGGCACCATATATTTT.

This clonotype was seen a few times. The genes are TRBV30 and TRBJ1-1, with D possibly being TRBD1 (5 bases). Germline values: CDR1 GTSNPN, CDR2 SVGIG (reference sequence). The length of the CDR3 is 16 residues. Trimming took off 5 bases at V and 4 bases at J, with 23 bases between the two ends. The CDR3 DNA follows: TGTGCCTGGGGAACTCGTAGGGGATCGGCACCCACTGAAGCTTTCTTT. Its translation is CAWGTRRGSAPTEAFF.

This clonotype was counted at least ten times. V is TRBV12-5 and J is TRBJ2-2, with 10 bases matching TRBD1. Germline CDR1 reads LGHNT; CDR2 reads FRNRAP. This CDR3 is built from 13 residues. The junction had 2 bases not matched to a gene; V was cut back by 6 bases and J by 7 bases. The CDR3 protein is CASGGQGFGELFF. In nucleotides, the CDR3 is TGTGCTAGTGGGGGACAGGGGTTCGGGGAGCTGTTTTTT.